The 4 T cell receptor beta chains presented below share a single source sample, sequenced in a study of Ad26.COV2.S vaccination and SARS-CoV-2 variants. Described treatment: some 19 received Ad26.COV2.S at low or high dose, single or two shots; five or six received placebo; per-sample allocation not given. Vaccine and placebo recipients were sampled on day 63 after the first injection. The method was immunoSEQ multiplex PCR; TCRdb's version includes in-frame clones alone and lacks a portion of them. The sample carries 300,000 to 400,000 clones, approximately 81% recorded once. This sample comprised peripheral blood, obtained in a trial of Ad26.COV2.S vaccine versus placebo. The receptor source for this set is a person between 18 and 59 years old who received the Ad26.COV2.S COVID-19 vaccine or a placebo.

The chain uses TRBV5-1 and TRBJ2-1, with TRBD1 as a possible D gene (5 bases). V was cut by 7 bases and J by 2 bases, with 16 bases left in between. Germline V gene sequence: CDR1 SGHRS, CDR2 YFSETQ. This CDR3 is 15 amino acids long. Here the CDR3 reads CASWAGSNPYNEQFF. For the CDR3, the DNA is TGCGCCAGCTGGGCAGGGTCGAACCCCTACAATGAGCAGTTCTTC. The full variable domain, in which reference TRBV5-1 and TRBJ2-1 provide the parts outside the CDR3, is KAGVTQTPRYLIKTRGQQVTLSCSPISGHRSVSWYQQTPGQGLQFLFEYFSETQRNKGNFPGRFSGRQFSNSRSEMNVSTLELGDSALYLCASWAGSNPYNEQFFGPGTRLTVL.

The chain joins TRBV11-2 to TRBJ2-3; 10 positions match TRBD2. Trimming cost V 5 bases and J 11 bases; bases outside gene matches: 13. Germline V gene lookup returns CDR1 SGHAT and CDR2 FQNNGV. The CDR3 is 15 amino acids. The CDR3 is CASSPAPAGGPGQYF. CDR3 sequence (DNA): TGTGCCAGCAGCCCGGCGCCAGCGGGGGGGCCAGGGCAGTATTTT.

The genes are TRBV30 and TRBJ2-7, with D perhaps TRBD1 (6 bases). The CDR3 has 15 residues. The germline V gene encodes CDR1 GTSNPN and CDR2 SVGIG (reference sequence). Deletions cut 4 bases from V and 0 bases from J, with 16 bases between. The CDR3 DNA sequence: TGTGCCTGGAAATTCGGGCAGGGGCACTCCTACGAGCAGTACTTC. Its translation: CAWKFGQGHSYEQYF. Filled out from reference TRBV30 and TRBJ2-7, the complete variable domain reads SQTIHQWPATLVQPVGSPLSLECTVEGTSNPNLYWYRQAAGRGLQLLFYSVGIGQISSEVPQNLSASRPQDRQFILSSKKLLLSDSGFYLCAWKFGQGHSYEQYFGPGTRLTVT.

The CDR3 spells CASSPSSLGFHGELFF. In DNA, the CDR3 is TGTGCCAGCTCACCTTCCTCCCTAGGGTTTCACGGGGAGCTGTTTTTT. V and J are TRBV18 and TRBJ2-2, with D uncertain. This CDR3 spans 16 amino acids. V was trimmed by 3 bases and J by 7 bases, leaving 18 bases between them. The germline V gene encodes CDR1 KGHSH and CDR2 LQKENI.